This TCR beta chain was observed in a study of early T cells in non-severe SARS-CoV-2 infection. The study's findings and limits: VDJdb matching, biased toward anti-spike CD8 responses, missed private and CD4 specificities.

Attachment of unique molecular identifiers to individual cDNA molecules was performed. TCRdb reanalysed the 5' RACE reads using MiXCR and keeps one entry per CDR3 protein. The table lists over 55,000 distinct CDR3 sequences, more than 7.5% of them singletons. The CDR3 sequence is 16 residues long. J lost 2 bases, V lost 0 bases, and 0 bases had no gene match. This clonotype was detected many times. What it binds is unknown. The V call is TRBV12-3 or TRBV12-4, the J call TRBJ1-3, with 11 bases aligning to TRBD1. Sequencing was performed on whole blood. This receptor was obtained from an adult who was a healthcare worker with PCR-confirmed SARS-CoV-2 infection or an uninfected control (not recorded which). The DNA for the CDR3 is TGTGCCAGCAGTTTAGCGGGACAGGGGGCTGGAAACACCATATATTTT. As protein: CASSLAGQGAGNTIYF.